Listed here are 9 T cell receptor beta chains from one sample, sequenced in a study of radiation and T cells in renal cell carcinoma. Generated by immunoSEQ multiplex PCR, the TCRdb table keeps only in-frame clones and is missing some. The sample records fewer than 150,000 clones, 88% being singletons. Time point defined: blood 2 weeks post-SBRT. Treatment denoted: 15 Gy SBRT to primary tumor, nephrectomy 4 weeks later. Here the sequenced sample was blood, taken from a patient whose treatment included radiotherapy and nephrectomy. These receptors originate from a woman in her seventies with renal cell carcinoma.

V and J are TRBV9 and TRBJ2-2, with D unclear. This CDR3 is built from 12 residues. With 3 bases removed from V and 7 bases from J, the gap between germline ends came to 7 bases. Germline CDR1 SGDLS, CDR2 YYNGEE. The CDR3 DNA reads TGTGCCAGCAGCGCTTATATCGGGGAGCTGTTTTTT. Translation: CASSAYIGELFF. Drawing the rest from reference TRBV9 and TRBJ2-2, the complete variable domain is DSGVTQTPKHLITATGQRVTLRCSPRSGDLSVYWYQQSLDQGLQFLIQYYNGEERAKGNILERFSAQQFPDLHSELNLSSLELGDSALYFCASSAYIGELFFGEGSRLTVL.

The chain carries TRBV19 and TRBJ1-1; TRBD1 agrees at 11 bases. The CDR3 has 15 residues. V dropped 5 bases and J dropped 5; count of bases not matched to a gene: 7. The germline V gene has CDR1 LNHDA and CDR2 SQIVND (reference sequence). The CDR3 is CASSPWDRGLTEAFF. The CDR3 region has the DNA TGTGCCAGTAGTCCTTGGGACAGGGGGTTGACTGAAGCTTTCTTT.

The rearrangement joins TRBV7-2 to TRBJ2-7; TRBD1 aligns across 7 bases. The CDR3 totals 17 residues. Germline V CDR1 and CDR2: SGHTA, FQGNSA. Trimming removed 4 bases from V and 0 bases from J; junction bases left unmatched: 12. The CDR3: CASSSTLGTAHSYEQYF. The CDR3, as DNA: TGTGCCAGCAGCTCAACACTCGGGACAGCCCACTCCTACGAGCAGTACTTC.

The rearrangement links TRBV4-3 to TRBJ1-2; D is undetermined. Germline assignment: CDR1 LGHNA and CDR2 YSLEER. The CDR3 is made up of 15 amino acids. V was cut by 5 bases and J by 6 bases, with 19 bases left in between. This chain's CDR3 is CASSYIWGFSDGYTF. The CDR3 DNA is TGCGCCAGCAGCTACATATGGGGTTTTTCGGATGGCTACACCTTC.

V gene TRBV10-3 combines with J gene TRBJ2-7, with D perhaps matching TRBD1 (5 bases). Trimming cost V 3 bases and J 0 bases, with 15 bases left between them. Germline assignment: CDR1 ENHRY and CDR2 SYGVKD. The CDR3 consists of 16 residues. The CDR3 loop is CAISDYETDSSYEQYF. CDR3 coding DNA: TGTGCCATCAGTGATTATGAAACTGACAGCTCCTACGAGCAGTACTTC.

The DNA for the CDR3 is TGTGCCACCAGCCCACAGGGGAACTATGGCTACACCTTC. It specifies CATSPQGNYGYTF. The chain employs TRBV15 and TRBJ1-2; 7 nucleotides line up with TRBD1. CDR1 and CDR2 from the germline V gene are LNHNV and YYDKDF (reference sequence). This CDR3 spans 13 amino acids. With 5 bases clipped from V and 2 bases from J, the junction kept 2 bases outside the gene matches.

CDR3 residues: CAIRPEGANNEQFF. The CDR3 nucleotides are TGTGCCATCAGACCTGAGGGGGCAAACAATGAGCAGTTCTTC. The J gene is TRBJ2-1, the V gene TRBV10-3, with TRBD1 matching 7 bases. Germline values: CDR1 ENHRY, CDR2 SYGVKD. This CDR3 is built from 14 residues. V was pared by 6 bases and J by 5 bases, with 7 bases of the junction left unmatched.

J is TRBJ2-7 and V is TRBV9; D is possibly TRBD2 (8 bases). V shed 7 bases and J shed 6 bases, with 23 bases lying between them. Germline assignment: CDR1 SGDLS and CDR2 YYNGEE. The length of the CDR3 is 15 residues. The CDR3 sequence is CASSPGTRGLTEQYF. The CDR3 coding sequence is TGTGCCAGCTCCCCCGGGACTAGGGGGCTAACCGAGCAGTACTTC.

The rearrangement links TRBV30 to TRBJ1-2; no reliable D call. Germline V gene sequence: CDR1 GTSNPN, CDR2 SVGIG (reference sequence). Trimming shortened V by 0 bases and J by 1 base, and 12 bases separated the two germline ends. There are 15 residues in the CDR3. In nucleotides, the CDR3 is TGTGCCTGGAGTGTACCTCGGCGGATTAACTATGGCTACACCTTC. Protein: CAWSVPRRINYGYTF.